This T cell receptor beta chain was captured in a study of blood T cells in healthy people across ages. Points from the study as a whole: Older age coincided with a roughly linear decline in TCR beta diversity per million T cells.

Germline V gene sequence: CDR1 SGDLS, CDR2 YYNGEE. The CDR3 spans 14 residues. V shed 3 bases and J 1 base; nucleotides not matched to a gene: 1. Comment on this clonotype: No antigen is known for it.

With a J-beta primer mix and a sample-barcoded 5' primer, a second PCR ran about 6 to 11 cycles. A template-switch adaptor that had 12 random nucleotides put a tag on each cDNA molecule. TCRdb ran MiXCR on the 5' RACE reads and lists one entry per CDR3 protein. The data hold roughly 1.6 million distinct CDR3 sequences, with roughly 32% observed a single time. V usage is TRBV9 and J usage is TRBJ1-3; 7 nucleotides agree with TRBD1. The sequence was collected from a woman in her thirties in good health. The sequenced sample consisted of blood. The DNA of the CDR3 is TGTGCCAGCAGCGCAGGGGGTTCTGGAAACACCATATATTTT. It yields the protein CASSAGGSGNTIYF.